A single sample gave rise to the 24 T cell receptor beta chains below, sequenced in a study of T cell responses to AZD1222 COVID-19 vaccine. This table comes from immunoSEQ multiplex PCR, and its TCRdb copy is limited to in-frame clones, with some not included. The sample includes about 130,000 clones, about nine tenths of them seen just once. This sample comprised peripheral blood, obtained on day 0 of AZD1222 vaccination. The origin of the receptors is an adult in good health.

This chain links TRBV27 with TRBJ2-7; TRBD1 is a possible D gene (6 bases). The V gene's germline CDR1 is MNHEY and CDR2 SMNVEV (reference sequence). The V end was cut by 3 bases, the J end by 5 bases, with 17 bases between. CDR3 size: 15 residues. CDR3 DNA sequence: TGTGCCAGCAGTTTGCAGCCTGCCGGGACAAACGAGCAGTACTTC. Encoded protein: CASSLQPAGTNEQYF.

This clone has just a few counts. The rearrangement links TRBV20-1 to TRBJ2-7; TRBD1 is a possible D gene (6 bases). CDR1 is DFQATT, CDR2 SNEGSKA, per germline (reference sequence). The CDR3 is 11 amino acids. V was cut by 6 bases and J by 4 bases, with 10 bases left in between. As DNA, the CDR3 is TGCAGTGCCGACGGACAGTACGAGCAGTACTTC. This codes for CSADGQYEQYF.

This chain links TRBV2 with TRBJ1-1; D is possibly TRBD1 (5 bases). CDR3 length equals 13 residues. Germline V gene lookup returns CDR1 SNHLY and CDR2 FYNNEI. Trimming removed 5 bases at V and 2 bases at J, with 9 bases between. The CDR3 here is CASSTDSNTEAFF. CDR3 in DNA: TGTGCCAGCAGTACAGACAGCAACACTGAAGCTTTCTTT.

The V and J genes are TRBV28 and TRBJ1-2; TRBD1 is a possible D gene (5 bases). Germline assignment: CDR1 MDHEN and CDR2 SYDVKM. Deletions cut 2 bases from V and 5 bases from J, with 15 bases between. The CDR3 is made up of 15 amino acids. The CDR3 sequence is CASSLNPGPLYGYTF. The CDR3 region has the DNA TGTGCCAGCAGTTTAAACCCGGGACCCTTGTATGGCTACACCTTC.

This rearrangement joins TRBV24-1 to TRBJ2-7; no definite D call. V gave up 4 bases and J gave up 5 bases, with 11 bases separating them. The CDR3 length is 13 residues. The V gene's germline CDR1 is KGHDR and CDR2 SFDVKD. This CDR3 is CATSDRNKNEQYF. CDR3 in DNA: TGTGCCACCAGTGACCGAAACAAAAACGAGCAGTACTTC.

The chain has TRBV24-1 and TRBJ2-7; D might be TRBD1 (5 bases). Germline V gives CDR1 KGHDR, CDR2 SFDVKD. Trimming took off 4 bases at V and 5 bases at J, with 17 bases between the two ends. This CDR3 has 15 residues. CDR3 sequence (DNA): TGTGCCACCAGTGACCGCCTCGGACATGCCGACGAGCAGTACTTC. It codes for CATSDRLGHADEQYF.

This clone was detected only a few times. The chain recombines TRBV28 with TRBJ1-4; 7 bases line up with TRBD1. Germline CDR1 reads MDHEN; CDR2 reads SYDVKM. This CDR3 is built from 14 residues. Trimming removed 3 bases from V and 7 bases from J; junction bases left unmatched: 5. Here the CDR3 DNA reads TGTGCCAGCAGTTTCTCGACAGGGACTGAAAAACTGTTTTTT. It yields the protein CASSFSTGTEKLFF.

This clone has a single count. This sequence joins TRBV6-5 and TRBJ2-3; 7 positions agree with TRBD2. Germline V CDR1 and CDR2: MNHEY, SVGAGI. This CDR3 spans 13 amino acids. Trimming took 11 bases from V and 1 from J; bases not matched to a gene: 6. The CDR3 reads CAGRLAGTDTQYF. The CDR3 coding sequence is TGTGCCGGCCGACTAGCTGGCACAGATACGCAGTATTTT.

The CDR3 is CASSPGALSRLADHTQYF. CDR3 bases: TGCGCCAGCAGCCCGGGGGCCCTGAGCCGACTAGCGGATCATACGCAGTATTTT. The chain carries TRBV4-3 and TRBJ2-3, with TRBD2 matching over 9 bases. The CDR3 is 18 amino acids. Germline CDR1 LGHNA, CDR2 YSLEER. The junction had 18 bases not matched to a gene; V was cut back by 4 bases and J by 7 bases.

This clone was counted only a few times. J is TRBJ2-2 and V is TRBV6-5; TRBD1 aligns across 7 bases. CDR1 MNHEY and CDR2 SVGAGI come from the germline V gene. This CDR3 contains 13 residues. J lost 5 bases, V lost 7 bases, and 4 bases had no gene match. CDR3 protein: CASITGETGELFF. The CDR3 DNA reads TGTGCCAGCATCACAGGGGAGACCGGGGAGCTGTTTTTT.

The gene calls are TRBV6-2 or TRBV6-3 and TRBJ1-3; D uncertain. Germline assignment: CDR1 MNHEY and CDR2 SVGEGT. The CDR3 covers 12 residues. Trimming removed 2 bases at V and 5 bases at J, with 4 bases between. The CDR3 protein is CASSYARNTIYF. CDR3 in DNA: TGTGCCAGCAGTTACGCCCGAAACACCATATATTTT.

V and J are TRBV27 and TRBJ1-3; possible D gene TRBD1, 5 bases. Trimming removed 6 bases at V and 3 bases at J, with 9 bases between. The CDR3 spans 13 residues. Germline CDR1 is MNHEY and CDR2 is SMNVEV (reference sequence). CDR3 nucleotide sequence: TGTGCCAGCAGCCCAGGGTATGGAAACACCATATATTTT. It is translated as CASSPGYGNTIYF.

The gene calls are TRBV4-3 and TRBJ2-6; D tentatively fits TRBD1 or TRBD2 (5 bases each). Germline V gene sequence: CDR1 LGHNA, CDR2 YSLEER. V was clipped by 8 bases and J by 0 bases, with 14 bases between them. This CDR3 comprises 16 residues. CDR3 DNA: TGCGCCAGCGGGCCGGGACGGAGCTCTGGGGCCAACGTCCTGACTTTC. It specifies CASGPGRSSGANVLTF.

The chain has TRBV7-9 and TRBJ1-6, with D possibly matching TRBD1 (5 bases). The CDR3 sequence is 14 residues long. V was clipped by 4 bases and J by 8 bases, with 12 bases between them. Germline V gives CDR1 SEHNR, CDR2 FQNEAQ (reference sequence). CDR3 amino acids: CASSWGGLDSPLHF. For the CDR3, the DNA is TGTGCCAGCAGCTGGGGGGGTTTGGATTCACCCCTCCACTTT.

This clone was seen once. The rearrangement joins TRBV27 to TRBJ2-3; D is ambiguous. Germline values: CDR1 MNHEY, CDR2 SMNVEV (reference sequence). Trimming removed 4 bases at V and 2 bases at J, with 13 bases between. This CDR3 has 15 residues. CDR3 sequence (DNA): TGTGCCAGCAGTTCCCTACCGGACCCCACAGATACGCAGTATTTT. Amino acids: CASSSLPDPTDTQYF.

The CDR3, as DNA: TGTGCCAGCAGCTCTGTCGGGGGACGAGGGACCTATGGCTACACCTTC. Protein: CASSSVGGRGTYGYTF. The chain has TRBV5-4 and TRBJ1-2; TRBD1 is a possible D gene (5 bases). The CDR3 loop spans 16 amino acids. V was pared by 3 bases and J by 4 bases, with 19 bases between. The germline V gene encodes CDR1 SGHNT and CDR2 YYREEE (reference sequence).

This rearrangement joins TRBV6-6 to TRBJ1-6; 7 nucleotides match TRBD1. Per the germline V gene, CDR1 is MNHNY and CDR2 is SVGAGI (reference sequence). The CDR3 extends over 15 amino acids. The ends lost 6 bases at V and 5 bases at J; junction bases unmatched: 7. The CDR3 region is CASRGGTADNSPLHF. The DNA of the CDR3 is TGTGCCAGCAGGGGTGGGACAGCAGATAATTCACCCCTCCACTTT.

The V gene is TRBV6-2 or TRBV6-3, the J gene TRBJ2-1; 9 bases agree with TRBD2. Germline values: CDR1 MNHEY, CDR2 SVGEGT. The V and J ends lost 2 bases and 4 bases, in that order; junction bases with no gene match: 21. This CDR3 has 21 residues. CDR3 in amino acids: CASSYLPSGALGLAYYNEQFF. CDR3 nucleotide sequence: TGTGCCAGCAGTTACCTCCCCTCAGGGGCTCTAGGACTAGCGTATTACAATGAGCAGTTCTTC.

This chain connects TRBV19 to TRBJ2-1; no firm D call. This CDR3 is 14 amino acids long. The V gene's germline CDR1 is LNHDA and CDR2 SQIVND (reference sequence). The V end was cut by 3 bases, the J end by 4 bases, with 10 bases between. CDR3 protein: CASSIPGVYNEQFF. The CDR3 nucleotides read TGTGCCAGTAGTATTCCTGGGGTATACAATGAGCAGTTCTTC.

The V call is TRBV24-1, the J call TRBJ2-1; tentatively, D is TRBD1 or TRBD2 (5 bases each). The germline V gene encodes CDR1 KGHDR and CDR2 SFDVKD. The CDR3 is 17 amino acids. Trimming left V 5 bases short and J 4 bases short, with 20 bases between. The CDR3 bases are TGTGCCACCAGTGCCCTCGGGACGACGATCCCGTACAATGAGCAGTTCTTC. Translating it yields CATSALGTTIPYNEQFF.

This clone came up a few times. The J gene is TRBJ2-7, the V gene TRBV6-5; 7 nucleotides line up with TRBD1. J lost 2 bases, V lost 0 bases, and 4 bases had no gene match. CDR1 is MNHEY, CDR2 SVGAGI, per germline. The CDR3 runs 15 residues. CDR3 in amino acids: CASSYSWDRTYEQYF. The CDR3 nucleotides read TGTGCCAGCAGTTACTCTTGGGACAGAACCTACGAGCAGTACTTC.

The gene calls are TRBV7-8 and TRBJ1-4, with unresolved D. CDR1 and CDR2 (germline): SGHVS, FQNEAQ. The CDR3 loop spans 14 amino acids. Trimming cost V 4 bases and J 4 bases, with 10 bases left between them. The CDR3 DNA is TGTGCCAGCAGCTCTACAGACTTTAATGAAAAACTGTTTTTT. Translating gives CASSSTDFNEKLFF.

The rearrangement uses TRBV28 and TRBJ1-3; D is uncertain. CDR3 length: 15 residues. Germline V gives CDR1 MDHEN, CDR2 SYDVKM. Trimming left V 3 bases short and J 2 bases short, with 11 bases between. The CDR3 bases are TGTGCCAGCAGTTTCCCCTCGGGAGCTGGAAACACCATATATTTT. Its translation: CASSFPSGAGNTIYF.

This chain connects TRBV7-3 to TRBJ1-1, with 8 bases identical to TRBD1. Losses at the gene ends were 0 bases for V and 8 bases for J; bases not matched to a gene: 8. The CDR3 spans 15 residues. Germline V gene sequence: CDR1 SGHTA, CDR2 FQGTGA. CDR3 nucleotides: TGTGCCAGCAGCTTAACTTTTGGACAGGGTGACGAAGCTTTCTTT. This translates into CASSLTFGQGDEAFF.